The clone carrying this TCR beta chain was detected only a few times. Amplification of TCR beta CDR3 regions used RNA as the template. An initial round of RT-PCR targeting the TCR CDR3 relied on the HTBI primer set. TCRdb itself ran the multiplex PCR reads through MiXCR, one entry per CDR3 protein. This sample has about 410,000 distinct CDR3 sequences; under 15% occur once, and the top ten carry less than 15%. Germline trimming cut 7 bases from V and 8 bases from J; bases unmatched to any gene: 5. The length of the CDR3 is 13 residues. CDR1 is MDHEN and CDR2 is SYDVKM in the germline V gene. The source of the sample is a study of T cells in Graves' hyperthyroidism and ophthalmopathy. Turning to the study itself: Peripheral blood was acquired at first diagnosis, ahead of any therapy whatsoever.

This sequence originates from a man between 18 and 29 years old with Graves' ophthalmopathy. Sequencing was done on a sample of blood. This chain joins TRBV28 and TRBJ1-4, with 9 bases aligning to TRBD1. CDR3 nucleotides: TGTGCCAGCAAGACAGGGGGTGGAGAAAAACTGTTTTTT. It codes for CASKTGGGEKLFF.